This is a list of T cell receptor beta chains from one sample in a study of cytomegalovirus exposure and HLA in healthy donors. Assay used: immunoSEQ multiplex PCR; TCRdb lists only in-frame clones, some missing. The sample includes about 130,000 clones. The specimen sequenced was PBMCs. These receptor sequences come from a woman aged 35 to 49 in good health and CMV-seropositive. Each CDR3 is given with its conserved first and last residue. Fields, in order: V gene, D gene, J gene, CDR3 DNA, CDR3 protein. D genes are given only for firm matches.

V gene: TRBV7-9
D gene: TRBD1
J gene: TRBJ1-1
CDR3 DNA: TGTGCCAGCAGGCAGGGACAGGGCGAAGGCACTGAAGCTTTCTTT
CDR3 protein: CASRQGQGEGTEAFF

V gene: TRBV23-1
D gene: TRBD1
J gene: TRBJ2-7
CDR3 DNA: TGCGCCAGCAGGCACCGGGACAGGGGTACCTACGAGCAGTACTTC
CDR3 protein: CASRHRDRGTYEQYF

V gene: TRBV23-1
D gene: TRBD1
J gene: TRBJ1-1
CDR3 DNA: TGCGCCAGCAGTCAACCAAGACAGGGGTCCACTGAAGCTTTCTTT
CDR3 protein: CASSQPRQGSTEAFF

V gene: TRBV6-5
D gene: TRBD1
J gene: TRBJ1-2
CDR3 DNA: TGTGCCAGCAGTTCCGGGACAGGGACCCATGGCTACACCTTC
CDR3 protein: CASSSGTGTHGYTF

V gene: TRBV7-9
D gene: TRBD2
J gene: TRBJ2-7
CDR3 DNA: TGTGCCAGCAGCTCGGCACTAGCGGGCCTTGTTTACGAGCAGTACTTC
CDR3 protein: CASSSALAGLVYEQYF

V gene: TRBV28
D gene: TRBD2
J gene: TRBJ2-3
CDR3 DNA: TGTGCCAGCAGTTCGCCCAACGCGGGAGGGACAGATACGCAGTATTTT
CDR3 protein: CASSSPNAGGTDTQYF

V gene: TRBV7-3
D gene: TRBD2
J gene: TRBJ2-1
CDR3 DNA: TGTGCCAGCAGATCGGGACTAGCGGGAGCTAATGAGCAGTTCTTC
CDR3 protein: CASRSGLAGANEQFF

V gene: TRBV9
D gene: TRBD1
J gene: TRBJ1-2
CDR3 DNA: TGTGCCAGCAGCGTAGATGTAGGGGGCGTCTATGGCTACACCTTC
CDR3 protein: CASSVDVGGVYGYTF

V gene: TRBV10-3
D gene: -
J gene: TRBJ2-3
CDR3 DNA: TGTGCCATCAGCGGACCGAAGAGGCTAGCCAGCACAGATACGCAGTATTTT
CDR3 protein: CAISGPKRLASTDTQYF

V gene: TRBV5-1
D gene: TRBD2
J gene: TRBJ2-1
CDR3 DNA: TGCGCCAGCAGCTACGGGACTAGCGAATACAATGAGCAGTTCTTC
CDR3 protein: CASSYGTSEYNEQFF

V gene: TRBV29-1
D gene: TRBD1
J gene: TRBJ2-5
CDR3 DNA: TGCAGCGTTGAAGATGACAGGGTGGAAGAGACCCAGTACTTC
CDR3 protein: CSVEDDRVEETQYF

V gene: TRBV5-6
D gene: -
J gene: TRBJ2-5
CDR3 DNA: TGTGCCAGCAGCAAAGCCGCAGGGGCCCTCCAAGAGACCCAGTACTTC
CDR3 protein: CASSKAAGALQETQYF

V gene: TRBV7-8
D gene: TRBD1
J gene: TRBJ1-5
CDR3 DNA: TGTGCCAGCAGCCCGAGAGGGGACAGACTAAAAGGCAATCAGCCCCAGCATTTT
CDR3 protein: CASSPRGDRLKGNQPQHF

V gene: TRBV7-9
D gene: TRBD2
J gene: TRBJ2-1
CDR3 DNA: TGTGCCAGCCTCCTAGGGGCGGGGCGGGAGGGCCTTGAGCAGTTCTTC
CDR3 protein: CASLLGAGREGLEQFF

V gene: TRBV29-1
D gene: -
J gene: TRBJ2-2
CDR3 DNA: TGCAGCGTTGAAGGTCTTGATTTCGGGACAAGCAACACCGGGGAGCTGTTTTTT
CDR3 protein: CSVEGLDFGTSNTGELFF

V gene: TRBV5-1
D gene: TRBD2
J gene: TRBJ2-3
CDR3 DNA: TGCGCCAGCAGCATGTCGATAGCGGGGGGTACAGATACGCAGTATTTT
CDR3 protein: CASSMSIAGGTDTQYF

V gene: TRBV28
D gene: -
J gene: TRBJ1-1
CDR3 DNA: TGTGCCAGCAGTTTAAGGGAGAGAGGGACTTTCTTT
CDR3 protein: CASSLRERGTFF

V gene: TRBV19
D gene: TRBD1
J gene: TRBJ2-3
CDR3 DNA: TGTGCCAGTAGTATGAGGACAGGGGCCCCAGATACGCAGTATTTT
CDR3 protein: CASSMRTGAPDTQYF

V gene: TRBV19
D gene: -
J gene: TRBJ1-2
CDR3 DNA: TGTGCCAGTTCCCCGACAGATGACTATGGCTACACCTTC
CDR3 protein: CASSPTDDYGYTF

V gene: TRBV7-6
D gene: TRBD1
J gene: TRBJ1-1
CDR3 DNA: TGTGCCAGCAGCGAAGGGACAGGGGTGAACACTGAAGCTTTCTTT
CDR3 protein: CASSEGTGVNTEAFF

V gene: TRBV11-2
D gene: -
J gene: TRBJ1-1
CDR3 DNA: TGTGCCAGCAGCTTGGGGGGTGGACACGGTAATGCTTTCTTT
CDR3 protein: CASSLGGGHGNAFF

V gene: TRBV5-4
D gene: TRBD2
J gene: TRBJ2-5
CDR3 DNA: TGTGCCAGCAGCACACTAGCGGAGCGCCCCTGGGAGCAGTACTTC
CDR3 protein: CASSTLAERPWEQYF

V gene: TRBV28
D gene: -
J gene: TRBJ1-2
CDR3 DNA: TGTGCCAGCGGACAGAACTATGGCTACACCTTC
CDR3 protein: CASGQNYGYTF

V gene: TRBV10-2
D gene: TRBD2
J gene: TRBJ2-2
CDR3 DNA: TGCGCCAGCAGTGAGGGGCGGGAGGGCCCCGGGGAGCTGTTTTTT
CDR3 protein: CASSEGREGPGELFF

V gene: TRBV6-6
D gene: -
J gene: TRBJ1-5
CDR3 DNA: TGTGCCAGCAGTTACCCCGCTGGGCAGCAGTTCCAGCATTTT
CDR3 protein: CASSYPAGQQFQHF

V gene: TRBV9
D gene: -
J gene: TRBJ2-1
CDR3 DNA: TGTGCCAGCAGCGCCGAAGGGACTTTCCTCCATGAGCAGTTCTTC
CDR3 protein: CASSAEGTFLHEQFF

V gene: TRBV19
D gene: TRBD1
J gene: TRBJ1-1
CDR3 DNA: TGTGCCAGTAGTAGTTCAAGCGGACAGGGGGTGAACACTGAAGCTTTCTTT
CDR3 protein: CASSSSSGQGVNTEAFF

V gene: TRBV28
D gene: -
J gene: TRBJ2-5
CDR3 DNA: TGTGCCAGCGCGACAGGCTTGAAGACCCAGTACTTC
CDR3 protein: CASATGLKTQYF

V gene: TRBV5-1
D gene: TRBD2
J gene: TRBJ2-2
CDR3 DNA: TGCGCCAGCAGCGCGGGACTAGCGCACGGGGAGCTGTTTTTT
CDR3 protein: CASSAGLAHGELFF

V gene: TRBV6-6
D gene: TRBD2
J gene: TRBJ2-1
CDR3 DNA: TGTGCCAGCAGTTACTCGGGACTAGCGGGAAGACATGAGCAGTTCTTC
CDR3 protein: CASSYSGLAGRHEQFF

V gene: TRBV10-3
D gene: -
J gene: TRBJ2-7
CDR3 DNA: TGTGCCATCAGTGAATTCGGGGATACGGCCTACGAGCAGTACTTC
CDR3 protein: CAISEFGDTAYEQYF

V gene: TRBV28
D gene: -
J gene: TRBJ1-2
CDR3 DNA: TGTGCCAGCAGTTACGGGACACCGGGACCTGGCTACACCTTC
CDR3 protein: CASSYGTPGPGYTF

V gene: TRBV27
D gene: TRBD2
J gene: TRBJ2-3
CDR3 DNA: TGTGCCAGCAGGGGGACTAGCCTAACAGATACGCAGTATTTT
CDR3 protein: CASRGTSLTDTQYF

V gene: TRBV7-2
D gene: TRBD1
J gene: TRBJ2-7
CDR3 DNA: TGTGCCAGCAGCCGACAGGGAAGTTCCTACGAGCAGTACTTC
CDR3 protein: CASSRQGSSYEQYF

V gene: TRBV9
D gene: -
J gene: TRBJ1-1
CDR3 DNA: TGTGCCAGCAGCGTAGTTGGAGAAAACACTGAAGCTTTCTTT
CDR3 protein: CASSVVGENTEAFF

V gene: TRBV7-9
D gene: -
J gene: TRBJ1-4
CDR3 DNA: TGTGCCAGCAGCCCGGACACGTCCTTCAATGAAAAACTGTTTTTT
CDR3 protein: CASSPDTSFNEKLFF

V gene: TRBV16
D gene: TRBD1
J gene: TRBJ1-5
CDR3 DNA: TGTGCCAGCAGCCAGACAGGGACGGGCAATCAGCCCCAGCATTTT
CDR3 protein: CASSQTGTGNQPQHF

V gene: TRBV15
D gene: TRBD2
J gene: TRBJ2-2
CDR3 DNA: TGTGCCACCAGCAGAGGGACTAGCGGGAGGTTGGCAAGGGCCGGGGAGCTGTTTTTT
CDR3 protein: CATSRGTSGRLARAGELFF

V gene: TRBV5-1
D gene: TRBD1
J gene: TRBJ1-2
CDR3 DNA: TGCGCCAGCAGCTTGGTCCCCCAGGGGGCTATCTATGGCTACACCTTC
CDR3 protein: CASSLVPQGAIYGYTF

V gene: TRBV6-1
D gene: TRBD2
J gene: TRBJ2-1
CDR3 DNA: TGTGCCAGCAGTGAAGCGCTAGGACTAGCGGGAGAGTATGAGCAGTTCTTC
CDR3 protein: CASSEALGLAGEYEQFF